The clone carrying this TCR beta chain has a single count. Its specificity is not known. A much larger clone lies one base from this, so it may be a read error. This CDR3 region has 14 residues. Germline assignment: CDR1 LNHDA and CDR2 SQIVND (reference sequence). Co-extracted RNA and DNA came from roughly 20-30 mg of unsorted bulk tissue. Patients' primary liver carcinoma was surgically resected. Chronic HBV infection was present in the patients, who were treatment-naive. These data belong to a study of tumor-infiltrating lymphocytes in primary liver carcinoma. Broader study findings: Tumor top-250-clone fractions significantly exceeded those of blood (p = 0.039).

Total RNA amounting to around 530 ng was the source from which TCR beta cDNA was made with a constant-region primer. Slightly modified ARM-PCR with three nested multiplex PCR rounds yielded TCR beta libraries. Two initial PCR rounds of around 10 cycles each paired TRBV1-TRBV30 forward primers with a C-beta reverse primer. TCRdb recomputed calls from the multiplex PCR reads with MiXCR, one row per CDR3 protein. The table shows 60,000 to 90,000 distinct CDR3 sequences, with 60% to 75% occurring only once. This clonotype was sampled from a man aged 35-49 years with primary liver carcinoma and hepatitis B virus infection. This rearrangement joins TRBV19 to TRBJ2-1; the match to TRBD2 covers 7 bases. The sample comprised liver tumor tissue from sampling region 4. Subset meaning: tumor region T4, right-lateral pole. CDR3 amino acids: CASSGGLLGGEQSF. CDR3 coding DNA: TGTGCCAGTAGTGGGGGACTCCTGGGAGGGGAGCAGTCCTTC. The whole variable domain, filled in from reference TRBV19 and TRBJ2-1, reads DGGITQSPKYLFRKEGQNVTLSCEQNLNHDAMYWYRQDPGQGLRLIYYSQIVNDFQKGDIAEGYSVSREKKESFPLTVTSAQKNPTAFYLCASSGGLLGGEQSFGPGTRLTVL.